This TCR beta chain was observed in a study of T cell responses to AZD1222 COVID-19 vaccine. Study results and caveats: Without day 14 samples, only post-peak T cell repertoires were studied. Spike-specific TCR breadth and depth rose after two AZD1222 doses.

Germline V gene sequence: CDR1 LNHDA, CDR2 SQIVND (reference sequence). V dropped 3 bases and J dropped 4; count of bases not matched to a gene: 4. CDR3 size: 15 residues. Sequenced by immunoSEQ multiplex PCR; TCRdb stores in-frame clones only, minus some. The data contain over 50,000 clones, around 81% of them singletons. With respect to this clone: The antigen is unknown.

Second-dose intervals of approximately 4 or approximately 12 weeks were pooled. The chain combines TRBV19 with TRBJ2-5; 11 nucleotides match TRBD2. The source was peripheral blood, collected 28 days after the second AZD1222 dose. This clonotype originated in an adult who received the AZD1222 COVID-19 vaccine. The CDR3 DNA follows: TGTGCCAGTAGTATGGTAGCGGGAGGGTTAGAGACCCAGTACTTC. Translation gives CASSMVAGGLETQYF.